The T cell receptor beta chain under discussion was sequenced for a study of blood T cell repertoires in COVID-19. Using immunoSEQ multiplex PCR, the repertoire was profiled, and TCRdb retains in-frame clones only, with some absent. The table records tens of thousands of clones, 88% of them present only once. The sequenced sample consisted of peripheral blood. The clonotype originates from a human donor in a cohort sampled during active COVID-19.

The CDR3 loop is CASSLNLGGPQGEQYF. The DNA for the CDR3 is TGTGCCAGCAGCTTAAATCTCGGGGGGCCCCAAGGGGAGCAGTACTTC. J is TRBJ2-7 and V is TRBV11-2; TRBD2 is a possible D gene (7 bases). CDR3 length: 16 residues. The V end lost 2 bases, the J end lost 7 bases, and 21 bases lay between the germline ends. Germline V gene data show CDR1 as SGHAT and CDR2 as FQNNGV.